This TCR beta chain was found in a study of technical replicates of blood from four donors. This clone is a singleton in its sample. Sequencing was performed with immunoSEQ multiplex PCR; in TCRdb, only in-frame clones are kept and a portion is missing. Among about 81,000 clones listed, under 97% were seen once. V was clipped by 1 base and J by 9 bases; unmatched bases: 0. This CDR3 has 12 amino acids. CDR1 is LNHNV, CDR2 YYDKDF, per germline (reference sequence). Sequenced material: T cells isolated from PBMCs. The receptor was isolated from a human donor in good health. The chain combines TRBV15 with TRBJ2-1, with 7 nucleotides matching TRBD2. CDR3 amino acids: CATSRAGGEQFF. In DNA form, the CDR3 reads TGTGCCACCAGCAGAGCGGGGGGTGAGCAGTTCTTC.